A selection of T cell receptor beta chains follows, all from one sample in a study of T cell clones after liver transplantation. TCRdb keeps only in-frame clones here, not all; method: immunoSEQ multiplex PCR. The data show roughly 100,000 clones, around 83% seen once. This sample comprised CD4+ T cells from blood, obtained before liver transplant. The receptors were sampled from a human donor who received a liver transplant. Both conserved end residues are part of each CDR3. The D gene is left open where the match is weak.

d_gene: NA
j_gene: TRBJ2-6
v_gene: TRBV7-6
CDR3aa: CASSFDGGPSGANVLTF

d_gene: NA
j_gene: TRBJ1-5
v_gene: TRBV19
CDR3aa: CASSSQSNQPQHF

d_gene: NA
j_gene: TRBJ1-1
v_gene: TRBV5-1
CDR3aa: CASSIYLNTEAFF

d_gene: NA
j_gene: TRBJ1-3
v_gene: TRBV18
CDR3aa: CASSPPLQGRSGNTIYF

d_gene: NA
j_gene: TRBJ2-2
v_gene: TRBV6-1
CDR3aa: CASSDIRAGELFF

d_gene: NA
j_gene: TRBJ2-1
v_gene: TRBV6-6
CDR3aa: CASSYSTYGTRNEQFF

d_gene: NA
j_gene: TRBJ2-1
v_gene: TRBV7-3
CDR3aa: CASSPQVGEQFF

d_gene: NA
j_gene: TRBJ2-7
v_gene: TRBV6-1
CDR3aa: CASSAQGGYEQYF

d_gene: NA
j_gene: TRBJ1-1
v_gene: TRBV18
CDR3aa: CASSPEGINTEAFF

d_gene: TRBD1
j_gene: TRBJ1-1
v_gene: TRBV6-1
CDR3aa: CASSRTGNTEAFF

d_gene: TRBD1
j_gene: TRBJ2-3
v_gene: TRBV11-3
CDR3aa: CASSQRTGKTDTQYF

d_gene: TRBD1
j_gene: TRBJ2-7
v_gene: TRBV13
CDR3aa: CASSLRGQGLYEQYF

d_gene: NA
j_gene: TRBJ1-3
v_gene: TRBV6-1
CDR3aa: CASSPGTSAHTIYF